This TCR beta chain was retrieved from a study of CD8 T cells in ankylosing spondylitis. Overall study findings and caveats: Reported data indicate significant enrichment of disease-linked clones within matched ankylosing spondylitis synovial fluid. What seemed typical of ankylosing spondylitis blood was a TCR beta motif built from about 8 highly homologous variants.

Germline CDR1 and CDR2: DFQATT and SNEGSKA (reference sequence). The length of the CDR3 is 16 residues. Only a few counts were recorded for this clonotype. Its antigen is still unknown. At one end, the junction sequence differs from germline, possibly due to a read error. Making use of molecular barcodes, quantitative 5'-RACE generated TCR beta libraries. TCRdb re-derived calls from the 5' RACE reads in MiXCR, one entry per CDR3 protein. The sample lists roughly 470,000 distinct CDR3 sequences, 25% to 30% occurring once. The sequence came from a male donor with ankylosing spondylitis. The chain employs TRBV20-1 and TRBJ2-1; 11 bases map to TRBD2. The sample consisted of blood, either unsorted or a sorted T cell fraction (not recorded which). The CDR3 bases are TGCAGTGCCAGAGGTTTACTAGCGGGAGTCTACAATGAGCAGTTCTTC. Protein: CSARGLLAGVYNEQFF.